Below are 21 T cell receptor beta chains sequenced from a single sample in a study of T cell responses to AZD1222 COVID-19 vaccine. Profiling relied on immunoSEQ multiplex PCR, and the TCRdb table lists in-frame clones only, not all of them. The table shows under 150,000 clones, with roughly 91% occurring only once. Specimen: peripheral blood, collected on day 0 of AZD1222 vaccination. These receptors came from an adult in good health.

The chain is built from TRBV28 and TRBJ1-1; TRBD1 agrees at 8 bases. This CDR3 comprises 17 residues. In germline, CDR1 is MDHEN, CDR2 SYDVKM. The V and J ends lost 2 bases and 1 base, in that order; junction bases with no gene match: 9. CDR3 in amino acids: CASSLTELTGGNTEAFF. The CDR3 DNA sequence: TGTGCCAGCAGTTTAACAGAGCTTACAGGGGGGAACACTGAAGCTTTCTTT.

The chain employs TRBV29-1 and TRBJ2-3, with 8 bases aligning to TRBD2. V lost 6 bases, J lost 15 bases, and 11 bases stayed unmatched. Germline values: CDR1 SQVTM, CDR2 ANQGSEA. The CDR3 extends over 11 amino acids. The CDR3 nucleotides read TGCAGCGTCGCCAGCGGGGGAGGGCGTTATTTT. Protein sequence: CSVASGGGRYF.

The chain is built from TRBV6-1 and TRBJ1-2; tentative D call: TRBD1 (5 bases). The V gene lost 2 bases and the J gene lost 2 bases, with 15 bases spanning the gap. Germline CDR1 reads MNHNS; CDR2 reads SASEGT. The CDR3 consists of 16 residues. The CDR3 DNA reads TGTGCCAGCAGTGAATCGCGGGGCGGTTTAAACTATGGCTACACCTTC. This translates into CASSESRGGLNYGYTF.

CDR3 region: CASSPWDRGTGELFF. For the CDR3, the DNA is TGTGCCAGCAGTCCTTGGGACAGGGGCACCGGGGAGCTGTTTTTT. J is TRBJ2-2 and V is TRBV2, with TRBD1 matching over 10 bases. Unmatched junction bases numbered 4, after V lost 5 bases and J lost 4 bases. The CDR3 is 15 residues long. Germline V gene lookup returns CDR1 SNHLY and CDR2 FYNNEI.

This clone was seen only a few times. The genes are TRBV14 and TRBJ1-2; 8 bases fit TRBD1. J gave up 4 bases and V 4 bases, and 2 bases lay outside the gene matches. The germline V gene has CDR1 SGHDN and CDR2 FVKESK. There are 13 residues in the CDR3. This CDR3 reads CASSPGQGYGYTF. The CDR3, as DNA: TGTGCCAGCAGCCCAGGACAGGGCTATGGCTACACCTTC. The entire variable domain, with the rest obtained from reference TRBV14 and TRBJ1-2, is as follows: EAGVTQFPSHSVIEKGQTVTLRCDPISGHDNLYWYRRVMGKEIKFLLHFVKESKQDESGMPNNRFLAERTGGTYSTLKVQPAELEDSGVYFCASSPGQGYGYTFGSGTRLTVV.

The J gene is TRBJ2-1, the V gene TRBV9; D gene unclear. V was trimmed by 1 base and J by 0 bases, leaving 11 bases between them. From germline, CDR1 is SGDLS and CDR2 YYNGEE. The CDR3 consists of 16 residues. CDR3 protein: CASSVRDFSSYNEQFF. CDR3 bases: TGTGCCAGCAGCGTAAGGGATTTTAGCTCCTACAATGAGCAGTTCTTC.

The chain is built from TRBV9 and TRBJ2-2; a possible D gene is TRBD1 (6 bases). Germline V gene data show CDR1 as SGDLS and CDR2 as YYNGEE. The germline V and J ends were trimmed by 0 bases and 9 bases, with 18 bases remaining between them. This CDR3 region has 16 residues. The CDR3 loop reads CASSVDPGASGRELFF. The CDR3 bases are TGTGCCAGCAGCGTAGACCCAGGGGCCTCAGGTCGGGAGCTGTTTTTT.

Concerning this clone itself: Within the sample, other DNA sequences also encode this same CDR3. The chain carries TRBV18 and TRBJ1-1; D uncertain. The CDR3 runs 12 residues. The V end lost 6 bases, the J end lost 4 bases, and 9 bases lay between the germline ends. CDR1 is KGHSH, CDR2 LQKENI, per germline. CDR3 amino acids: CASSVAGTEAFF. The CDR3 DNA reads TGTGCCAGCTCCGTGGCTGGCACTGAAGCTTTCTTT.

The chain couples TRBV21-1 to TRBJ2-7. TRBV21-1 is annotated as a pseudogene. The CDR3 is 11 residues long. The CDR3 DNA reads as TGTGCCAGCAGCAAAATGGGAAAGCAGTACTTC. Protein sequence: CASSKMGKQYF.

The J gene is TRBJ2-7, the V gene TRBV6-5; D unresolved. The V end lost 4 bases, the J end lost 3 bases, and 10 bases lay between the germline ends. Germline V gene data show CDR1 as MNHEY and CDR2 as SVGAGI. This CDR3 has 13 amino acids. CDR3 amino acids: CASSSERGYEQYF. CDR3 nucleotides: TGTGCCAGCAGTTCAGAGAGAGGCTACGAGCAGTACTTC.

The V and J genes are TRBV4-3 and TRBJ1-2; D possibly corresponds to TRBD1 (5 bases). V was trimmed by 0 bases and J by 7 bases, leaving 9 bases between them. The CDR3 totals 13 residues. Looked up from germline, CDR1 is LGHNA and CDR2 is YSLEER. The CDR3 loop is CASSQDIGGGYTF. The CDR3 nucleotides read TGCGCCAGCAGCCAAGACATCGGGGGTGGCTACACCTTC.

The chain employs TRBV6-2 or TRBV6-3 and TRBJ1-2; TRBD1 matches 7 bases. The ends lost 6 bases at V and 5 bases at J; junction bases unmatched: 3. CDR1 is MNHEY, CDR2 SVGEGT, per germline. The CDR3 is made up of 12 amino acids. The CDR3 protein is CASSDRDYGYTF. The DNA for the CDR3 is TGTGCCAGCAGCGACAGGGATTATGGCTACACCTTC.

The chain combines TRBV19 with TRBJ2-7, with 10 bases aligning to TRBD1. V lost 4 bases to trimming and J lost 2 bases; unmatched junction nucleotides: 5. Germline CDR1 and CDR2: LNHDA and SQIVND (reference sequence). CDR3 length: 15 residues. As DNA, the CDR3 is TGTGCCAGTAGTAACTCAGGACAGGGGGCCTACGAGCAGTACTTC. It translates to CASSNSGQGAYEQYF.

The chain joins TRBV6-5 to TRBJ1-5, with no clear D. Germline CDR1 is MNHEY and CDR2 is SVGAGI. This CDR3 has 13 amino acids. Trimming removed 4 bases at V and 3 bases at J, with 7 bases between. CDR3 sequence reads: CASSSGFNQPQHF. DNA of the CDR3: TGTGCCAGCAGTTCGGGGTTCAATCAGCCCCAGCATTTT.

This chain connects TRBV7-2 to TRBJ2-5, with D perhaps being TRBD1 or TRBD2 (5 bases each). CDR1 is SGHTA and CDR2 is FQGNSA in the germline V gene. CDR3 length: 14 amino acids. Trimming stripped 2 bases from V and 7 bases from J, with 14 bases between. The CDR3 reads CASSLHGARWTQYF. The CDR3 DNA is TGTGCCAGCAGCTTACACGGGGCAAGGTGGACCCAGTACTTC. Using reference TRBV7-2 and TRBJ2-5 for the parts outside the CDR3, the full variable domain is GAGVSQSPSNKVTEKGKDVELRCDPISGHTALYWYRQSLGQGLEFLIYFQGNSAPDKSGLPSDRFSAERTGGSVSTLTIQRTQQEDSAVYLCASSLHGARWTQYFGPGTRLLVL.

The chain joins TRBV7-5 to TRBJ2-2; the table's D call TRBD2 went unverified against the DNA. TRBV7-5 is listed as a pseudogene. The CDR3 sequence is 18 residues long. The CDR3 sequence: CVRSLSVVYYGDTGELFF. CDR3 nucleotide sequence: TGTGTCAGAAGCTTATCCGTCGTATACTACGGAGACACCGGGGAGCTGTTTTTT.

The CDR3 coding sequence is TGTGCCAGCAGGAGACAGGGCAATGACTATGGCTACACCTTC. Encoded protein: CASRRQGNDYGYTF. This chain connects TRBV6-5 to TRBJ1-2; 7 nucleotides agree with TRBD1. V shed 6 bases and J 3 bases; nucleotides not matched to a gene: 7. The CDR3 has 14 amino acids. Germline V gene lookup returns CDR1 MNHEY and CDR2 SVGAGI.

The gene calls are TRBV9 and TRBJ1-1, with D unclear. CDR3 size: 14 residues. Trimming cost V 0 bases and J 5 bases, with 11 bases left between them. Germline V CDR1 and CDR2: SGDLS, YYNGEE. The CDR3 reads CASSVDPRGTEAFF. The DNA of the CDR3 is TGTGCCAGCAGCGTAGACCCCCGAGGGACTGAAGCTTTCTTT.

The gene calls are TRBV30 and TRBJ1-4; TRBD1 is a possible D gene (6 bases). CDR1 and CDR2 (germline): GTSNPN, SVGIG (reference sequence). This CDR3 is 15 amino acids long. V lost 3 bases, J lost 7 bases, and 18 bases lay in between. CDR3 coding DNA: TGTGCCTGGAGCCGTTCCGCGGGGGCGAGTGAAAAACTGTTTTTT. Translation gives CAWSRSAGASEKLFF.

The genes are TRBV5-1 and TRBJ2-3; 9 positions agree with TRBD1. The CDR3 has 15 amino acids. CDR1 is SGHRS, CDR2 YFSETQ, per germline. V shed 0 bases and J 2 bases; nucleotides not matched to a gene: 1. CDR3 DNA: TGCGCCAGCAGCTTGGGGGACAGGGACACAGATACGCAGTATTTT. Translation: CASSLGDRDTDTQYF.

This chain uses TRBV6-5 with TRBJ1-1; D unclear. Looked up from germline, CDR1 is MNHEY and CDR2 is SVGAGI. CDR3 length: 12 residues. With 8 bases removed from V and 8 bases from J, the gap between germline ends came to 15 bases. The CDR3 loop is CASRTAGLEAFF. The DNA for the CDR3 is TGTGCCAGCCGGACGGCGGGTCTAGAAGCTTTCTTT.